A selection of T cell receptor beta chains follows, all from one sample in a study of cytotoxic CD8 clonotypes in ibrutinib-treated CLL. Sequencing used immunoSEQ multiplex PCR; TCRdb keeps in-frame clones, though not all of them. The repertoire holds approximately 57,000 clones, approximately 52% seen once, with roughly 22% in the top ten. The material sequenced was PBMCs, taken after 24 months of ibrutinib treatment. These receptors were obtained from a human donor with chronic lymphocytic leukemia. Each CDR3 is given with its conserved first and last residue. D genes are given only for firm matches. Clone size is not always given. Where it is, it says once, few, many or a class for expanded clones.

J	V	D	size	DNA	CDR3
TRBJ2-2	TRBV4-1	TRBD1	few	TGCGCCAGCAGCCTTCCGGGACAGGGTGCATGGGAGCTGTTTTTT	CASSLPGQGAWELFF
TRBJ2-3	TRBV10-3	.	.	TGTGCCAGCAGTGGGGTAGCTCTGGCAGATACGCAGTATTTT	CASSGVALADTQYF
TRBJ2-5	TRBV19	.	.	TGTGCCAGTAAATCCCAGGGTCAAGAGACCCAGTACTTC	CASKSQGQETQYF
TRBJ1-1	TRBV28	.	few	TGTGCCAGCAGTCTTACCCTGCGGAACACTGAAGCTTTCTTT	CASSLTLRNTEAFF
TRBJ2-1	TRBV7-2	.	once	TGTGCCAGCAGCGCCCGGAACCGCAATGAGCAGTTCTTC	CASSARNRNEQFF
TRBJ2-7	TRBV30	.	.	TGTGCCTGGAGTCAACAGCCAATCGGGCAGTACTTC	CAWSQQPIGQYF
TRBJ2-5	TRBV2	.	.	TGTGCCAGCAGTGAATGGGGGATAGAAGAGACCCAGTACTTC	CASSEWGIEETQYF
TRBJ2-4	TRBV19	.	.	TGTGCCAGTAGTACTCCGGGGGGCGGGACCAAAAACATTCAGTACTTC	CASSTPGGGTKNIQYF
TRBJ1-3	TRBV10-1	.	few	TGCGCCAGCAGTGAAGAGGTTTTAAACACCATATATTTT	CASSEEVLNTIYF
TRBJ2-7	TRBV28	TRBD2	few	TGTGCCAGCAGTTTAGTACTAGCGAGTGAGCAGTACTTC	CASSLVLASEQYF
TRBJ1-2	TRBV6-1	.	.	TGTGCCAGCGGGCTGGGGGGGTTTGGCTACACCTTC	CASGLGGFGYTF
TRBJ2-7	TRBV5-1	.	.	TGCGCCAGCAGCTTGTCACAGTTAGCCTACGAGCAGTACTTC	CASSLSQLAYEQYF
TRBJ2-5	TRBV2	TRBD1	few	TGTGCCAGCAGTGTCGTAGGACAGGGTGGAGAGACCCAGTACTTC	CASSVVGQGGETQYF
TRBJ2-3	TRBV6-1	.	.	TGTGCCAGCAGTGAATTCAAGGATACGCAGTATTTT	CASSEFKDTQYF
TRBJ1-2	TRBV27	.	many	TGTGCCAGCAGTTTTAGGAAGGGGGAGGCCTTGTATGGCTACACCTTC	CASSFRKGEALYGYTF
TRBJ2-7	TRBV19	.	.	TGTGCCGCCCCGGATCCCCACTCGGGGTCAGACTACGAGCAGTACTTC	CAAPDPHSGSDYEQYF
TRBJ2-3	TRBV10-1	TRBD1	few	TGCGCCAGCAGTGAGTCCTTGGACAGGGGGTTCACAGATACGCAGTATTTT	CASSESLDRGFTDTQYF
TRBJ1-6	TRBV19	TRBD1	few	TGTGCCAGCCGCGACAGGGGAGGATCACCCCTCCACTTT	CASRDRGGSPLHF
TRBJ2-1	TRBV6-1	TRBD1	few	TGTGCCAGCGACAGGGGGACGTCTGAGCAGTTCTTC	CASDRGTSEQFF
TRBJ2-5	TRBV5-4	.	.	TGTGCCAGCAGCAAAGGGGAGACCCAGTACTTC	CASSKGETQYF
TRBJ2-2	TRBV7-8	.	.	TGTGCCAGCAGCTTAGGGTCAGCATACACCGGGGAGCTGTTTTTT	CASSLGSAYTGELFF
TRBJ1-5	TRBV20-1	TRBD1	.	TGCAGTGCCAGGGGGATCCAGCCCCAGCATTTT	CSARGIQPQHF
TRBJ1-3	TRBV6-6	.	.	TGTGCCAGCAGTTACTCTGCAGGGGGAAACACCATATATTTT	CASSYSAGGNTIYF
TRBJ2-2	TRBV5-1	TRBD1	.	TGCGCCAGCAGCGGCGAACGACAGGGGGTTCCCGGGGAGCTGTTTTTT	CASSGERQGVPGELFF
TRBJ1-1	TRBV28	.	few	TGTGCCAGCAGTTTACTCCTCTCTGAAGCTTTCTTT	CASSLLLSEAFF
TRBJ1-3	TRBV4-1	.	.	TGCGCCAGCAGCCAAGGAGAATGGGGCGGAACTGGAAACACCATATATTTT	CASSQGEWGGTGNTIYF
TRBJ2-1	TRBV28	TRBD1	.	TGTGCCAGCAGCCAAACCGGGACAGGGAGATGGAATGAGCAGTTCTTC	CASSQTGTGRWNEQFF
TRBJ1-3	TRBV28	.	.	TGTGCCAGCAGCCTCAGGGACCCAGGAAACACCATATATTTT	CASSLRDPGNTIYF
TRBJ1-5	TRBV6-5	.	few	TGTGCCAGCAGGGGGATTGGGATTCTCAATCAGCCCCAGCATTTT	CASRGIGILNQPQHF
TRBJ2-3	TRBV11-2	TRBD1	.	TGTGCCAGCAGCTTCGGACAGGGGGTGACAGATACGCAGTATTTT	CASSFGQGVTDTQYF
TRBJ2-3	TRBV20-1	TRBD1	.	TGCAGTGCCAGCAGGGGGGATACGCAGTATTTT	CSASRGDTQYF
TRBJ1-2	TRBV5-1	.	.	TGCGCCAGCAGCGTGGGGACTCTCTATGGCTACACCTTC	CASSVGTLYGYTF
TRBJ1-3	TRBV7-9	TRBD1	.	TGTGCCAGCAGCCCAACTCTAGGACAGGCCCACCGAAACACCATATATTTT	CASSPTLGQAHRNTIYF
TRBJ2-1	TRBV13	.	.	TGTGCCAGCAGCTCAACAGTGAGCTCCTACAATGAGCAGTTCTTC	CASSSTVSSYNEQFF
TRBJ1-1	TRBV7-9	.	few	TGTGCCAGCAGCTTACTTGGGCCGCGCGCTGAAGCTTTCTTT	CASSLLGPRAEAFF
TRBJ2-7	TRBV28	.	.	TGTGCCAGCAGGGGGGAACCTTCCTACGAGCAGTACTTC	CASRGEPSYEQYF
TRBJ2-5	TRBV28	.	.	TGTGCCAGCAGTAAGGAAGGACGAGGGCGAGTGGAGACCCAGTACTTC	CASSKEGRGRVETQYF
TRBJ1-6	TRBV15	.	.	TGTGCCACCAGCAGAGCTAGCAGGACCGGGGCCCTCCACTTT	CATSRASRTGALHF
TRBJ2-2	TRBV10-2	TRBD2	.	TGCGCCAGCAGGGGGGGACTACCCGGATCGAACACCGGGGAGCTGTTTTTT	CASRGGLPGSNTGELFF
TRBJ2-3	TRBV28	.	.	TGTGCCAGCAGTTTGCATCCAGATACGCAGTATTTT	CASSLHPDTQYF
TRBJ1-5	TRBV11-1	.	.	TGTGCCAGCAGCCGGACGGATAATCAGCCCCAGCATTTT	CASSRTDNQPQHF
TRBJ1-1	TRBV7-9	.	.	TGTGCCAGCAGCTTCCCCCCTCAAAAGGGGCCGGGGGGCACTGAAGCTTTCTTT	CASSFPPQKGPGGTEAFF
TRBJ2-4	TRBV5-5	.	.	TGTGCCAGCAGCCTGGAGGGTCAATCCCTAGCCAAAAACATTCAGTACTTC	CASSLEGQSLAKNIQYF
TRBJ1-1	TRBV19	TRBD1	.	TGTGCCAGTAAAGACAGGGGAACATCGAACACTGAAGCTTTCTTT	CASKDRGTSNTEAFF
TRBJ1-2	TRBV29-1	TRBD1	.	TGCAGCGTTGGGAATCAGGGGGCCCCCCTTAACTATGGCTACACCTTC	CSVGNQGAPLNYGYTF
TRBJ2-7	TRBV28	TRBD1	few	TGTGCCAGCAGCCCAGGACCGAGACAGGGGTTAATCGAGCAGTACTTC	CASSPGPRQGLIEQYF